The 29 T cell receptor beta chains below all came from one sample that was sequenced in a study of T cells after somatic rescue of genetic block. Sequencing was performed with immunoSEQ multiplex PCR; in TCRdb, only in-frame clones are kept and a portion is missing. The sample has 14,000 to 15,000 clones, approximately 76% seen once; the top ten hold approximately 14%. Sequencing was done on a sample of peripheral blood mononuclear cells (PBMCs). The receptors stem from a boy between 10 and 17 years old.

V usage is TRBV6-4 and J usage is TRBJ2-1, with D perhaps matching TRBD2 (7 bases). The length of the CDR3 is 17 residues. Per germline, CDR1 MRHNA and CDR2 SNTAGT. Trimming pared 5 bases from V and 5 bases from J, leaving 22 bases between. The CDR3 loop reads CASSPQDRRGLHNEQFF. CDR3 DNA: TGTGCCAGCAGTCCCCAGGATCGGCGGGGGCTACACAATGAGCAGTTCTTC.

The chain is built from TRBV7-3 and TRBJ2-2; D uncertain. V was shortened by 5 bases and J by 0 bases, with 10 bases between the two germline ends. Germline CDR1 reads SGHTA; CDR2 reads FQGTGA. The CDR3 has 15 amino acids. The CDR3 loop reads CASSLFQANTGELFF. As DNA, the CDR3 is TGTGCCAGCAGCCTGTTTCAGGCGAACACCGGGGAGCTGTTTTTT.

The CDR3 spells CASSYSWREGYGYTF. In DNA, the CDR3 is TGTGCCAGCAGTTACTCGTGGCGAGAAGGCTATGGCTACACCTTC. The chain is built from TRBV6-6 and TRBJ1-2; no definite D call. The V end lost 0 bases, the J end lost 4 bases, and 12 bases lay between the germline ends. Germline-derived CDR1 and CDR2 are MNHNY and SVGAGI (reference sequence). The CDR3 is 15 amino acids.

This chain joins TRBV6-5 and TRBJ2-7, with D possibly matching TRBD2 (5 bases). Per the germline V gene, CDR1 is MNHEY and CDR2 is SVGAGI. CDR3 length: 15 residues. V was clipped by 2 bases and J by 2 bases, with 13 bases between them. The CDR3 sequence is CASSYLDGGPYEQYF. Here the CDR3 DNA reads TGTGCCAGCAGTTACCTGGACGGAGGTCCCTACGAGCAGTACTTC.

The chain uses TRBV10-3 and TRBJ2-1; D gene uncertain. Germline assignment: CDR1 ENHRY and CDR2 SYGVKD. This CDR3 region has 12 residues. The germline V and J ends were trimmed by 1 base and 5 bases, with 3 bases remaining between them. The CDR3 loop is CAISELNNEQFF. The CDR3 DNA follows: TGTGCCATCAGTGAGTTGAACAATGAGCAGTTCTTC.

This clone was observed at least ten times. V and J are TRBV30 and TRBJ2-1; 8 nucleotides align to TRBD2. With V trimmed by 4 bases and J by 2 bases, 1 base remained unmatched. CDR1 GTSNPN and CDR2 SVGIG come from the germline V gene (reference sequence). The CDR3 extends over 13 amino acids. The CDR3, as DNA: TGTGCCTGGACTAGCGGGCCCTACAATGAGCAGTTCTTC. Translating it yields CAWTSGPYNEQFF.

The rearrangement joins TRBV10-3 to TRBJ1-6; D gene uncertain. This CDR3 comprises 12 residues. Trimming removed 6 bases from V and 8 bases from J, with 8 bases in between. Germline-derived CDR1 and CDR2 are ENHRY and SYGVKD. The CDR3 sequence: CAIREIDSPLHF. CDR3 nucleotides: TGTGCCATCAGGGAAATAGATTCACCCCTCCACTTT.

This chain connects TRBV28 to TRBJ1-2, with a weak D call TRBD1 (5 bases). The germline V gene encodes CDR1 MDHEN and CDR2 SYDVKM. Trimming left V 10 bases short and J 2 bases short, with 14 bases between. There are 13 residues in the CDR3. The CDR3 nucleotides read TGTGCCACCGGCGAACAGGAGAACTATGGCTACACCTTC. It translates to CATGEQENYGYTF.

CDR3 residues: CASSYSMSSGGYEQYF. The CDR3 region has the DNA TGTGCCAGCAGTTACTCCATGAGTAGCGGGGGCTACGAGCAGTACTTC. J is TRBJ2-5 and V is TRBV6-5, with TRBD2 matching 9 bases. The J call may be incorrect, as the DNA end agrees better with TRBJ2-7. The CDR3 has 16 residues. The germline V gene encodes CDR1 MNHEY and CDR2 SVGAGI.

This sequence joins TRBV4-1 and TRBJ2-3, with 9 bases fitting TRBD2. Germline V gene sequence: CDR1 MGHRA, CDR2 YSYEKL. With V trimmed by 1 base and J by 1 base, 9 bases remained unmatched. This CDR3 contains 18 residues. CDR3 in amino acids: CASSQAFLRTSGTDTQYF. CDR3 sequence (DNA): TGCGCCAGCAGCCAAGCCTTTCTACGGACTAGCGGCACAGATACGCAGTATTTT.

CDR3 protein: CATSRDKEEEAFF. Written as DNA, the CDR3 is TGTGCCACCAGCAGAGATAAAGAAGAGGAAGCTTTCTTT. V gene TRBV15 combines with J gene TRBJ1-1; no reliable D call. Germline CDR1 reads LNHNV; CDR2 reads YYDKDF (reference sequence). The CDR3 runs to 13 residues. The ends were cut back, 0 bases at V and 8 bases at J, with 10 bases in the middle.

The rearrangement links TRBV30 to TRBJ2-1; 8 bases agree with TRBD1. The trim removed 4 bases at V and 4 bases at J, leaving 9 bases unmatched. CDR3 length: 15 residues. In germline, CDR1 is GTSNPN, CDR2 SVGIG (reference sequence). This CDR3 is CAWTTTGVRYNEQFF. The CDR3 bases are TGTGCCTGGACCACGACAGGGGTAAGGTACAATGAGCAGTTCTTC.

This clone appeared once. This chain joins TRBV5-6 and TRBJ2-7, with D perhaps TRBD2 (6 bases). Germline CDR1 and CDR2: SGHDT and YYEEEE. There are 15 residues in the CDR3. V dropped 4 bases and J dropped 2 bases, with 16 bases sitting between them. CDR3 residues: CASSTLGGSAYEQYF. The CDR3 DNA is TGTGCCAGCAGCACCCTTGGGGGGTCTGCCTACGAGCAGTACTTC.

This CDR3 reads CASSLPAGLHNEQFF. The CDR3 DNA is TGCGCCAGCTCCCTCCCGGCGGGGCTGCACAATGAGCAGTTCTTC. This chain links TRBV5-1 with TRBJ2-1, with a tentative D call TRBD2 (6 bases). In germline, CDR1 is SGHRS, CDR2 YFSETQ. CDR3 length: 15 residues. V was trimmed by 7 bases and J by 5 bases, leaving 19 bases between them. Full variable domain (outside the CDR3, taken from reference TRBV5-1 and TRBJ2-1): KAGVTQTPRYLIKTRGQQVTLSCSPISGHRSVSWYQQTPGQGLQFLFEYFSETQRNKGNFPGRFSGRQFSNSRSEMNVSTLELGDSALYLCASSLPAGLHNEQFFGPGTRLTVL.

This clone turned up a few times. The rearrangement links TRBV28 to TRBJ1-1; no clear D. Germline loops: CDR1 MDHEN, CDR2 SYDVKM. The CDR3 length is 14 residues. Between the trimmed V and J ends, which lost 10 bases and 1 base, there was a span of 16 bases. DNA of the CDR3: TGTGCCACACGCAAGAGGGTCACGAACACTGAAGCTTTCTTT. It translates to CATRKRVTNTEAFF.

This rearrangement joins TRBV10-3 to TRBJ1-5, with 8 positions matching TRBD1. The V and J ends lost 1 base and 4 bases, in that order; junction bases with no gene match: 9. Germline V gives CDR1 ENHRY, CDR2 SYGVKD. The CDR3 spans 17 residues. CDR3 coding DNA: TGTGCCATCAGTGAGTTCCCCGGGACAGGAGGGAATCAGCCCCAGCATTTT. This gives the protein CAISEFPGTGGNQPQHF.

This clone was counted between two and nine times. The rearrangement joins TRBV30 to TRBJ1-2, with 7 bases identical to TRBD1. The CDR3 spans 12 residues. With V trimmed by 4 bases and J by 8 bases, 7 bases remained unmatched. CDR1 and CDR2 (germline): GTSNPN, SVGIG (reference sequence). The CDR3 reads CAWMTGYEGYTF. The DNA of the CDR3 is TGTGCCTGGATGACAGGGTATGAAGGCTACACCTTC.

The chain recombines TRBV11-2 with TRBJ2-5, with 13 bases fitting TRBD2. Germline V lookup: CDR1 SGHAT, CDR2 FQNNGV. The CDR3 contains 18 residues. The trim removed 5 bases at V and 2 bases at J, leaving 11 bases unmatched. CDR3 residues: CASSKGLTSGGLQETQYF. The DNA for the CDR3 is TGTGCCAGCAGCAAAGGGTTGACTAGCGGGGGGCTACAAGAGACCCAGTACTTC.

The chain is built from TRBV6-5 and TRBJ2-7; tentatively, D is TRBD2 (6 bases). The CDR3 contains 15 residues. Between the trimmed V and J ends, which lost 5 bases and 1 base, there was a span of 15 bases. CDR1 is MNHEY and CDR2 is SVGAGI in the germline V gene. In DNA form, the CDR3 reads TGTGCCAGCAGTCGTTTGATTGGAGGGTCCTACGAGCAGTACTTC. Translation: CASSRLIGGSYEQYF.

V and J are TRBV19 and TRBJ1-3; 11 nucleotides agree with TRBD1. This CDR3 has 16 residues. Losses at the gene ends were 4 bases for V and 4 bases for J; bases not matched to a gene: 6. CDR1 LNHDA and CDR2 SQIVND come from the germline V gene (reference sequence). The CDR3: CASSRGQGAEGNTIYF. DNA of the CDR3: TGTGCCAGTAGTAGAGGACAGGGGGCGGAAGGAAACACCATATATTTT. Full variable domain (rest looked up from reference TRBV19 and TRBJ1-3): DGGITQSPKYLFRKEGQNVTLSCEQNLNHDAMYWYRQDPGQGLRLIYYSQIVNDFQKGDIAEGYSVSREKKESFPLTVTSAQKNPTAFYLCASSRGQGAEGNTIYFGEGSWLTVV.

This clone was seen at least ten times. The chain is built from TRBV9 and TRBJ2-1; no clear D. The CDR3 length is 16 residues. The germline V gene has CDR1 SGDLS and CDR2 YYNGEE. V gave up 4 bases and J gave up 0 bases, with 14 bases separating them. The CDR3 DNA sequence: TGTGCCAGCAGCCCCAGTGGGTCTAGCTCCTACAATGAGCAGTTCTTC. Protein: CASSPSGSSSYNEQFF.

This clone occurred once. The CDR3 spells CASSVDAVYEQYF. The DNA for the CDR3 is TGTGCCAGCAGCGTCGATGCAGTGTACGAGCAGTACTTC. V is TRBV9 and J is TRBJ2-7; D is uncertain. Trimming shortened V by 2 bases and J by 4 bases, and 10 bases separated the two germline ends. The CDR3 is 13 amino acids. Germline V gene sequence: CDR1 SGDLS, CDR2 YYNGEE.

The gene calls are TRBV7-6 and TRBJ2-2, with 10 bases fitting TRBD2. J lost 2 bases, V lost 9 bases, and 9 bases had no gene match. This CDR3 spans 16 amino acids. From germline, CDR1 is SGHVS and CDR2 FNYEAQ. CDR3 in amino acids: CARSLLAGTNTGELFF. As DNA, the CDR3 is TGTGCCAGAAGTTTACTAGCGGGGACAAACACCGGGGAGCTGTTTTTT.

CDR3 sequence reads: CAIKEGAQSNQPQHF. CDR3 coding DNA: TGTGCCATCAAAGAGGGGGCTCAGAGCAATCAGCCCCAGCATTTT. V usage is TRBV10-3 and J usage is TRBJ1-5; 7 bases align to TRBD1. The CDR3 runs to 15 residues. The trim removed 7 bases at V and 1 base at J, leaving 7 bases unmatched. From germline, CDR1 is ENHRY and CDR2 SYGVKD.

This chain joins TRBV2 and TRBJ2-2; D is possibly TRBD1 (5 bases). Trimming left V 8 bases short and J 2 bases short, with 21 bases between. Germline CDR1 and CDR2: SNHLY and FYNNEI. This CDR3 is 17 amino acids long. The CDR3 sequence is CASDKDLGRANTGELFF. The CDR3 bases are TGTGCCAGCGACAAAGACCTCGGCAGGGCAAACACCGGGGAGCTGTTTTTT.

This sequence joins TRBV12-2 and TRBJ2-7; TRBD1 is taken as the D call from the table, unchecked against the DNA. TRBV12-2 is annotated as a pseudogene. The CDR3 is made up of 16 amino acids. The CDR3 nucleotides read TGTGCAAGTCGCTACATAAGCGGAAGGGACAACTACGAGCAGTACTTC. Protein sequence: CASRYISGRDNYEQYF.

CDR3 sequence: CASSTQGAGYEQYF. DNA for the CDR3: TGTGCCAGCAGTACACAGGGGGCGGGTTACGAGCAGTACTTC. The rearrangement links TRBV6-6 to TRBJ2-7; 9 bases fit TRBD1. The CDR3 is 14 amino acids. Germline V CDR1 and CDR2: MNHNY, SVGAGI (reference sequence). J was trimmed by 4 bases and V by 5 bases; bases with no gene match: 6.

This rearrangement joins TRBV10-3 to TRBJ1-6; maybe TRBD1 (5 bases). Germline CDR1 ENHRY, CDR2 SYGVKD. Trimming removed 5 bases at V and 6 bases at J, with 11 bases between. The CDR3 runs to 14 residues. This CDR3 is CAISLDIVNSPLHF. As DNA, the CDR3 is TGTGCCATCAGTCTGGACATCGTTAATTCACCCCTCCACTTT.

This clone was found once. The chain couples TRBV27 to TRBJ2-3; 11 nucleotides agree with TRBD2. The CDR3 consists of 16 residues. The trim removed 2 bases at V and 10 bases at J, leaving 11 bases unmatched. Germline values: CDR1 MNHEY, CDR2 SMNVEV (reference sequence). CDR3 region: CASSLGGSGRAEAQYF. For the CDR3, the DNA is TGTGCCAGCAGTTTAGGGGGTAGCGGGAGGGCCGAGGCGCAGTATTTT.